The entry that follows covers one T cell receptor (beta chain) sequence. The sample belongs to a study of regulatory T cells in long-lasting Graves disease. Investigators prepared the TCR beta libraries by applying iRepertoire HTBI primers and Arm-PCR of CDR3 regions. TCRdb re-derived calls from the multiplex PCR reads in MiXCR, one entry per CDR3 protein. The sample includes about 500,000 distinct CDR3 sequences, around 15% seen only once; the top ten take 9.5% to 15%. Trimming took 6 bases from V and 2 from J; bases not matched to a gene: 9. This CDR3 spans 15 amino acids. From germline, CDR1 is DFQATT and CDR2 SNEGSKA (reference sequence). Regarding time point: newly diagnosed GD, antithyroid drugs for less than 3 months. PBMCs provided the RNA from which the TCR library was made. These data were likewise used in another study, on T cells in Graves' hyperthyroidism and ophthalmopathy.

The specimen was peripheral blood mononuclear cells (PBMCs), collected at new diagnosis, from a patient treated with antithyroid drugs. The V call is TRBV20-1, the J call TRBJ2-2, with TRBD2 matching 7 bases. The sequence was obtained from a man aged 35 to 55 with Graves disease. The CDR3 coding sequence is TGCAGTGCCGCACGGGGCGGGAGCAACACCGGGGAGCTGTTTTTT. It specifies CSAARGGSNTGELFF.